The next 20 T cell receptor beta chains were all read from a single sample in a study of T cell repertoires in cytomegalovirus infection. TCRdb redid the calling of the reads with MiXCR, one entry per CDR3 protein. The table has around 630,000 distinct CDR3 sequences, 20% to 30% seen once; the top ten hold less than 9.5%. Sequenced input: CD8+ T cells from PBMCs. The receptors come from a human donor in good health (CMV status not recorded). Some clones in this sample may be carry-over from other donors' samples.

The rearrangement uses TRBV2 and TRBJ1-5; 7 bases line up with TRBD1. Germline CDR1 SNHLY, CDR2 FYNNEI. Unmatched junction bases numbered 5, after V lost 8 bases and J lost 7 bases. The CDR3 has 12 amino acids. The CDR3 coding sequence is TGTGCCAGCCGGACAGGCGCCCAGCCCCAGCATTTT. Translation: CASRTGAQPQHF. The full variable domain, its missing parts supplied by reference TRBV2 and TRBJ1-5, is EPEVTQTPSHQVTQMGQEVILRCVPISNHLYFYWYRQILGQKVEFLVSFYNNEISEKSEIFDDQFSVERPDGSNFTLKIRSTKLEDSAMYFCASRTGAQPQHFGDGTRLSIL.

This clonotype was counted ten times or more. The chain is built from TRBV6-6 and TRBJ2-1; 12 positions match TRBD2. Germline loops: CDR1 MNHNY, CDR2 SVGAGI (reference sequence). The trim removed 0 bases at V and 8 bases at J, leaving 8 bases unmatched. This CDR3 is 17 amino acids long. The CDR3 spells CASSYSRLAGERDEQFF. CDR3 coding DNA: TGTGCCAGCAGTTACTCGAGACTAGCGGGGGAGCGGGATGAGCAGTTCTTC.

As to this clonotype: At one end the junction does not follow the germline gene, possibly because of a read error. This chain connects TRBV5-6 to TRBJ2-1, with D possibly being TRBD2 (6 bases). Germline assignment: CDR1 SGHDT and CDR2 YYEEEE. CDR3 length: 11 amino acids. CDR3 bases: TGTGTCAGCACCCGCGGGGCCGAGCAGTTCTTC. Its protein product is CVSTRGAEQFF.

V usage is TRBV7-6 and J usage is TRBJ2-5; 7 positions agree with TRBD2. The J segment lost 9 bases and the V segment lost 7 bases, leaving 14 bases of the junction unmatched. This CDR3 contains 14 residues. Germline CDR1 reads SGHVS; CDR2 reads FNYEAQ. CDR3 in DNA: TGTGCCAGCAACCCTGAAACTAGCGCGTGGGCCCAGTACTTC. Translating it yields CASNPETSAWAQYF.

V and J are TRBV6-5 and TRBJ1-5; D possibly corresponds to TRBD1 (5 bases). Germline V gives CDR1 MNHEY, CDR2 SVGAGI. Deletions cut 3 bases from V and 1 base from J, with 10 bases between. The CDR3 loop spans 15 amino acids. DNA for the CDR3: TGTGCCAGCAGTTATGAAAGACAGAGCAATCAGCCCCAGCATTTT. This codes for CASSYERQSNQPQHF.

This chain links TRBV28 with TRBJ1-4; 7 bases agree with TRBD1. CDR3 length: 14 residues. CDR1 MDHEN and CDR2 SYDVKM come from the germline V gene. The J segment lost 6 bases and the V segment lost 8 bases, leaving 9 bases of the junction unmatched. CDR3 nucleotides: TGTGCCAGCGCTCGTGACAGGGTTGATGAAAAACTGTTTTTT. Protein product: CASARDRVDEKLFF. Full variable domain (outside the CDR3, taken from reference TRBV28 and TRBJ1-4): DVKVTQSSRYLVKRTGEKVFLECVQDMDHENMFWYRQDPGLGLRLIYFSYDVKMKEKGDIPEGYSVSREKKERFSLILESASTNQTSMYLCASARDRVDEKLFFGSGTQLSVL.

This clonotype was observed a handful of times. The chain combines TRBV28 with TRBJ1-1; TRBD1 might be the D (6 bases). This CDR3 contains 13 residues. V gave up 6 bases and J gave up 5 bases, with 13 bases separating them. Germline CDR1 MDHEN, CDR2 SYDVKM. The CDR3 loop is CASSSDRRTEAFF. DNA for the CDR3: TGTGCCAGCAGCTCCGACAGGAGGACTGAAGCTTTCTTT. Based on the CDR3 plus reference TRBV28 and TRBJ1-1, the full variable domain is DVKVTQSSRYLVKRTGEKVFLECVQDMDHENMFWYRQDPGLGLRLIYFSYDVKMKEKGDIPEGYSVSREKKERFSLILESASTNQTSMYLCASSSDRRTEAFFGQGTRLTVV.

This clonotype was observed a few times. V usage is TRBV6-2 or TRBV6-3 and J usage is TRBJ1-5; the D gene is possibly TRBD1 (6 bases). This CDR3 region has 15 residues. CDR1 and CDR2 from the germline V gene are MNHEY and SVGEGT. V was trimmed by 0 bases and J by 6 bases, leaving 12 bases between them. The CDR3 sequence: CASSYSPGARQPQHF. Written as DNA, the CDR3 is TGTGCCAGCAGTTACTCACCGGGGGCGCGTCAGCCCCAGCATTTT.

CDR3 coding DNA: TGTGCCAGCAGCCCGACAGAAACTGAAGCTTTCTTT. It is translated as CASSPTETEAFF. The chain is built from TRBV6-2 or TRBV6-3 and TRBJ1-1, with a weak D call TRBD1 (5 bases). Germline V gene lookup returns CDR1 MNHEY and CDR2 SVGEGT. This CDR3 is 12 amino acids long. The V gene lost 6 bases and the J gene lost 5 bases, with 10 bases spanning the gap.

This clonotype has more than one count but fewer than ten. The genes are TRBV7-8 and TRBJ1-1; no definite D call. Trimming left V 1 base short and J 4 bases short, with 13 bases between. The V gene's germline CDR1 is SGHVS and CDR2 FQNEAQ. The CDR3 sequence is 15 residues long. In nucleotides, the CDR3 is TGTGCCAGCAGCTTAGGGCGGCTTCCGATCACTGAAGCTTTCTTT. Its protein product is CASSLGRLPITEAFF.

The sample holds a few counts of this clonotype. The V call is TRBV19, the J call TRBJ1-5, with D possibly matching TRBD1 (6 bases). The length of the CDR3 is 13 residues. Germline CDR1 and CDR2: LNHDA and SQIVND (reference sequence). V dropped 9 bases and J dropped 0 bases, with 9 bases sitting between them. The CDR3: CARGGYSNQPQHF. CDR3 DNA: TGTGCCAGAGGGGGATATAGCAATCAGCCCCAGCATTTT.

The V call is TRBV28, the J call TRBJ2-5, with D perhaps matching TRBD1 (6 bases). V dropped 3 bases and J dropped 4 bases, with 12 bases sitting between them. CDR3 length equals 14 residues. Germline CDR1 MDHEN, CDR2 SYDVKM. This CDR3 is CASSLRGFGETQYF. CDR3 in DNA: TGTGCCAGCAGTTTGAGGGGGTTCGGAGAGACCCAGTACTTC. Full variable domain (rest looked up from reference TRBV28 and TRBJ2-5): DVKVTQSSRYLVKRTGEKVFLECVQDMDHENMFWYRQDPGLGLRLIYFSYDVKMKEKGDIPEGYSVSREKKERFSLILESASTNQTSMYLCASSLRGFGETQYFGPGTRLLVL.

The CDR3 sequence is CASSQEQGVVQPQHF. The CDR3 bases are TGTGCCAGCAGCCAAGAACAGGGGGTTGTACAGCCCCAGCATTTT. This chain links TRBV4-2 with TRBJ1-5, with 8 bases lining up with TRBD1. The CDR3 runs 15 residues. The germline CDR1 and CDR2 sequences are LGHNA and YNFKEQ. The V segment lost 0 bases and the J segment 7 bases; nucleotides outside the gene matches: 5.

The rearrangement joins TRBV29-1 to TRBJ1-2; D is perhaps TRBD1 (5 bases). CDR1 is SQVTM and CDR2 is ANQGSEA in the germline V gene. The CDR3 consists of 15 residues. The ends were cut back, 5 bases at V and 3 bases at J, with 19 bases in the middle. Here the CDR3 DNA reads TGCAGCGTTTATTCACCGCGACAGAGAGACTATGGCTACACCTTC. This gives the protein CSVYSPRQRDYGYTF.

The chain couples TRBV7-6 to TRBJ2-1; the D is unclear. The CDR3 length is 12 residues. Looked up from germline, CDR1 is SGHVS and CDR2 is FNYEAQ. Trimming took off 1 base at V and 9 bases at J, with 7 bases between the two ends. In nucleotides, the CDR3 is TGTGCCAGCAGCTTAGGGTTACTTGAGCAGTTCTTC. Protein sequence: CASSLGLLEQFF.

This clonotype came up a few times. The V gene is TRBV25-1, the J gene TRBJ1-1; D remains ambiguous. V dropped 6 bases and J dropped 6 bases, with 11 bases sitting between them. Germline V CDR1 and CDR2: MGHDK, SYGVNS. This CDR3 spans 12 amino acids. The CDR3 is CASREGASEAFF. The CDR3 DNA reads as TGTGCCAGCAGAGAGGGCGCCTCTGAAGCTTTCTTT.

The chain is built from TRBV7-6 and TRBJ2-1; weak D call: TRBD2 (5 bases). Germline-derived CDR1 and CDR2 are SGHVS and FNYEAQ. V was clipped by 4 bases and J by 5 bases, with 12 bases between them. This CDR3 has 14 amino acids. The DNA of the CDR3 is TGTGCCAGCAGCTATAGCGAGGGCGACAATGAGCAGTTCTTC. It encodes CASSYSEGDNEQFF. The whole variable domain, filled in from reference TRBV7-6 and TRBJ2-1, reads GAGVSQSPRYKVTKRGQDVALRCDPISGHVSLYWYRQALGQGPEFLTYFNYEAQQDKSGLPNDRFSAERPEGSISTLTIQRTEQRDSAMYRCASSYSEGDNEQFFGPGTRLTVL.

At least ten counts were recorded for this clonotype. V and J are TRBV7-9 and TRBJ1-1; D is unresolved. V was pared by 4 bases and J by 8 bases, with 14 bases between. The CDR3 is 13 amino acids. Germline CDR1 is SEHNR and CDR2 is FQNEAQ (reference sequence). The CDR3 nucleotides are TGTGCCAGCAGCTCCCTACGTTACAGCGAAGCTTTCTTT. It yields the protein CASSSLRYSEAFF. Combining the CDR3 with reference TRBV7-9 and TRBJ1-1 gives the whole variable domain DTGVSQNPRHKITKRGQNVTFRCDPISEHNRLYWYRQTLGQGPEFLTYFQNEAQLEKSRLLSDRFSAERPKGSFSTLEIQRTEQGDSAMYLCASSSLRYSEAFFGQGTRLTVV.

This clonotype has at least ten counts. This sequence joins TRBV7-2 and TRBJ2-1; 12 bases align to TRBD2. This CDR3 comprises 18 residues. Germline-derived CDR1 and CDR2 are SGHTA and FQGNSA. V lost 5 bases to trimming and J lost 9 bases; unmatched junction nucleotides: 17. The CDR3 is CASSRPGYGASGGGEQFF. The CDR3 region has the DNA TGTGCCAGCAGCCGTCCCGGTTACGGGGCTAGCGGGGGGGGTGAGCAGTTCTTC.

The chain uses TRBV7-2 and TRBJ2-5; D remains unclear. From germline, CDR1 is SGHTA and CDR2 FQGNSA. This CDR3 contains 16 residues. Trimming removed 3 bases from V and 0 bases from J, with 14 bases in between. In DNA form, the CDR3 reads TGTGCCAGCAGCTTGGGGAATAGCCCCTACCAAGAGACCCAGTACTTC. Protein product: CASSLGNSPYQETQYF.